This TCR beta chain stems from a study of shared T cell receptors in the human thymus. The CDR3 length is 17 residues. Losses at the gene ends were 6 bases for V and 2 bases for J; bases not matched to a gene: 7. CDR1 is MNHEY and CDR2 is SMNVEV in the germline V gene (reference sequence). Libraries were prepared by immunoSEQ multiplex PCR; TCRdb keeps only in-frame clonotypes and omits some of them. The sample yields about 660,000 clones, 87% seen once. This sample also appeared in a second study, on human thymus T cells.

The sequenced material came from thymocytes. This clonotype was obtained from a boy under two years old with a congenital heart defect. The V gene is TRBV27, the J gene TRBJ1-6; 10 bases fit TRBD1. This CDR3 reads CASSHGQGGPYNSPLHF. The CDR3 nucleotides are TGTGCCAGCAGCCATGGACAGGGGGGCCCCTATAATTCACCCCTCCACTTT.